This TCR beta chain was identified during a study of identifying expanded T cells in peripheral blood. A word on this clone: Its antigen is unknown.

CDR1 and CDR2 from the germline V gene are SGHTA and FQGNSA. Trimming took 4 bases from V and 6 from J; bases not matched to a gene: 8. The CDR3 runs to 14 residues. The study's findings and limits: Technical replicates showed roughly 1.2 changed clones; two weeks approximately 16; four weeks 19. Variance in clone template counts between approximately two-week samples significantly increased with total template count across all healthy donors.

The data were produced by immunoSEQ multiplex PCR, yet TCRdb's version contains in-frame clones alone and is incomplete. Of around 120,000 clones in the sample, approximately 86% were seen once. During the collection period, no donor immune events like infections were recorded. The sequenced material came from blood. This chain connects TRBV7-2 to TRBJ1-2; 7 bases are a match to TRBD1. This TCR was recovered from a person aged 18-69 years in good health. Here the CDR3 reads CASSSDRSLHGYTF. The CDR3 nucleotides are TGTGCCAGCAGCTCGGACAGGTCCTTGCATGGCTACACCTTC.